These 5 T cell receptor beta chains share one sample of origin, sequenced in a study of T-cell reconstitution after alpha-beta-depleted transplantation in children. Preparation of the TCRbeta library was carried out with unique molecular identifiers. TCRdb re-analysed the PCR reads in MiXCR, keeping a single row per CDR3 protein. The table includes about half a million distinct CDR3 sequences, under 15% detected once. The starting material was PBMCs from the stem cell graft donor, obtained from the stem cell graft. These receptors all stem from a human donor who donated a stem cell graft to a child with combined immunodeficiency.

This clonotype was counted a few times. V and J are TRBV5-5 and TRBJ2-7, with 9 bases that match TRBD1. CDR1 and CDR2 (germline): SGHKS, YYEKEE (reference sequence). Germline trimming cut 2 bases from V and 3 bases from J; bases unmatched to any gene: 15. There are 18 residues in the CDR3. Here the CDR3 DNA reads TGTGCCAGCAGCTTAACAGGGGGCGCCGAATTGATAATCTACGAGCAGTACTTC. Translating it yields CASSLTGGAELIIYEQYF. Variable domain in full (rest from reference TRBV5-5 and TRBJ2-7): DAGVTQSPTHLIKTRGQQVTLRCSPISGHKSVSWYQQVLGQGPQFIFQYYEKEERGRGNFPDRFSARQFPNYSSELNVNALLLGDSALYLCASSLTGGAELIIYEQYFGPGTRLTVT.

The chain recombines TRBV28 with TRBJ2-2; 9 nucleotides match TRBD1. There are 17 residues in the CDR3. V shed 2 bases and J 5 bases; nucleotides not matched to a gene: 9. Germline assignment: CDR1 MDHEN and CDR2 SYDVKM. CDR3 loop: CASSLPGQGPNTGELFF. CDR3 bases: TGTGCCAGCAGTTTACCGGGACAGGGCCCCAATACCGGGGAGCTGTTTTTT.

This clonotype was recorded a few times. This chain joins TRBV15 and TRBJ2-1; D remains unclear. The germline V and J ends were trimmed by 0 bases and 7 bases, with 13 bases remaining between them. Germline V lookup: CDR1 LNHNV, CDR2 YYDKDF (reference sequence). The CDR3 covers 15 residues. DNA for the CDR3: TGTGCCACCAGCAGAGATCCTGGCGGCTTGAATGAGCAGTTCTTC. Amino acids: CATSRDPGGLNEQFF. Full variable domain (rest looked up from reference TRBV15 and TRBJ2-1): DAMVIQNPRYQVTQFGKPVTLSCSQTLNHNVMYWYQQKSSQAPKLLFHYYDKDFNNEADTPDNFQSRRPNTSFCFLDIRSPGLGDTAMYLCATSRDPGGLNEQFFGPGTRLTVL.

This clonotype has just a few counts. The V call is TRBV7-2, the J call TRBJ2-3; D not resolved. This CDR3 contains 14 residues. CDR1 is SGHTA, CDR2 FQGNSA, per germline. Trimming cost V 1 base and J 7 bases, with 12 bases left between them. The CDR3 DNA is TGTGCCAGCAGCTTAGGGTCCGTGAGAAATACGCAGTATTTT. As protein: CASSLGSVRNTQYF.

This clonotype appeared a few times. The chain employs TRBV29-1 and TRBJ2-1; TRBD2 matches 9 bases. The CDR3 runs 14 residues. The ends lost 1 base at V and 8 bases at J; junction bases unmatched: 6. CDR1 is SQVTM, CDR2 ANQGSEA, per germline. CDR3 protein: CSVEARLAVDEQFF. Here the CDR3 DNA reads TGCAGCGTTGAAGCCAGACTAGCGGTGGATGAGCAGTTCTTC.